This T cell receptor beta chain is from a study of T cell clonotyping in hematopoietic cell transplantation (dated by TCRdb to 2020 to 2022). In terms of the full investigation: Recipient samples taken before transplant were obtained following cytoreduction. A total of 120 to 150 blood samples were gathered in the study from a few dozen consecutive transplant recipients along with their related donors. Patient recruitment ran from 2015 to January 2017, and follow-up continued until late 2020 or death. The full study reports these points: Inverse Simpson Index values from donors and from recipients before transplant predicted broader TCR repertoire diversity after transplant. The sample size was limited and the cells went unsorted, which meant the CD4 and CD8 repertoire contributions could not be told apart. Recipient repertoires showed only a small fraction of overlap with donor repertoires, and over 97% appeared de novo at the given depth. After transplant, TCR diversity in recipients dropped, and pathologically expanded clonotypes climbed progressively between day 30 and day 180.

The time point tag for this specimen amounts to: recipient sample about 28 days before transplant, after cytoreduction. Blood from recipients was drawn roughly 28 days before transplant, then again at days 30, 100 and 180 after transplant. Nuclei Lysis Solution was used to extract genomic DNA from fresh or cryopreserved unfractionated peripheral blood mononuclear cells. Only a few counts were recorded for this clone. The antigen this receptor binds is unknown. Per-nucleotide qualities are absent, and no much larger clonotype sits a single base away. TCR beta CDR3 regions were amplified from genomic DNA with the immunoSEQ assay, a bias-controlled multiplex PCR using V- and J-specific primers. A second PCR step added a proprietary barcode and Illumina adapter sequences to the CDR3 amplicons. An Illumina MiSeq instrument was used for sequencing of the CDR3 libraries. The paper's data handling went like this. Export and quality control were performed with immunoSEQ Analyzer 3.0, and downstream analyses were performed with R Bioconductor and Immunarch. Only productive rearrangements within the normalized downsampled data set were used in the calculation of repertoire metrics. Clonotypes larger than 5 templates in the normalized cohort were defined as pathologically expanded. Repertoire diversity was measured with the Inverse Simpson Index. To capture all clonotypes, CMV-specificity analyses were performed on the non-normalized data set. Here the immuneACCESS table is served through TCRdb, limited to in-frame sequences with V and J called. Missing clones are a known gap in these copies; in checked studies unresolved V genes cover under half, and the rest lacks a known reason. V and J calls plus clone size are reproduced from that table; the DNA served to infer D and trimming. In this sample the table shows about 21,000 clones, around 90% of which occur a single time. About 4% of the sample is in the top ten clones.

The input for sequencing was peripheral blood mononuclear cells, taken before stem cell transplant. The source of this sequence is a man aged 18-30 years with biphenotypic leukemia. Some clones in this sample may be carry-over from other donors' samples.

The nucleotides read TGCAGCGTAGATGGGACACCGGACTCCCAAGAGACCCAGTACTTC. It translates to CSVDGTPDSQETQYF. Recombination joined TRBV29-1 with TRBJ2-5; the D segment could be TRBD1, given 6 matching bases. V is pared back by 6 bases and J by 1 base, with 18 bases lying between the germline termini. From the germline V gene, CDR1 is SQVTM and CDR2 is ANQGSEA. Including the terminal cysteine and phenylalanine, the CDR3 comprises 15 residues. The only DNA kept is the CDR3, 45 bases in frame from the first base.